These T cell receptor beta chains were read from a single sample in a study of blood T cell repertoires in COVID-19. The repertoire was sequenced with immunoSEQ multiplex PCR; TCRdb's copy has only in-frame clones and lacks some. The sample has about 8,300 clones; around 90% are singletons. The sequenced sample consisted of peripheral blood. The receptors come from a human donor in a cohort sampled during active COVID-19. Each CDR3 is given with its conserved first and last residue. Fields, in order: J gene, clone size, V gene, D gene, CDR3 protein, CDR3 DNA. A D gene is named only where the DNA matches it firmly. A row's size may be missing; if present it is once, few, many or a size class.

>TRBJ1-2|NA|TRBV27|TRBD1
CASSFLGQLIYGYTF
TGTGCCAGCAGTTTCCTGGGACAGCTGATCTATGGCTACACCTTC
>TRBJ2-7|NA|TRBV9|NA
CASSVGAGVHEQYF
TGTGCCAGCAGCGTAGGGGCAGGGGTCCACGAGCAGTACTTC
>TRBJ1-2|once|TRBV5-1|TRBD1
CASSGTGQVNYGYTF
TGCGCCAGCAGCGGGACGGGACAGGTTAACTATGGCTACACCTTC
>TRBJ2-2|NA|TRBV6-5|NA
CASSYLTGELFF
TGTGCCAGCAGTTACCTCACCGGGGAGCTGTTTTTT
>TRBJ1-5|few|TRBV2|TRBD1
CASSGTGVRQPQHF
TGTGCCAGCAGTGGGACAGGGGTACGGCAGCCCCAGCATTTT
>TRBJ1-4|NA|TRBV7-9|NA
CASSLWSGRTREKLFF
TGTGCCAGCAGCTTATGGTCGGGCAGGACTCGAGAAAAACTGTTTTTT
>TRBJ2-3|once|TRBV30|NA
CAWSPSTDTQYF
TGTGCCTGGAGTCCTTCCACAGATACGCAGTATTTT
>TRBJ2-5|NA|TRBV28|NA
CASSLSTDLKETQYF
TGTGCCAGCAGTTTATCGACGGACTTAAAAGAGACCCAGTACTTC
>TRBJ2-1|NA|TRBV4-2|TRBD2
CASSRQLASGDNEQFF
TGTGCCAGCAGCCGCCAATTGGCTAGCGGGGACAATGAGCAGTTCTTC
>TRBJ2-1|NA|TRBV2|TRBD2
CASRRVAGAEQFF
TGTGCCAGCAGGCGGGTAGCGGGGGCAGAGCAGTTCTTC
>TRBJ1-2|NA|TRBV6-5|NA
CASSYSPGENYGYTF
TGTGCCAGCAGTTACTCGCCGGGGGAGAACTATGGCTACACCTTC
>TRBJ1-5|NA|TRBV19|NA
CASSLGQLNQPQHF
TGTGCCAGTAGCCTGGGACAATTAAATCAGCCCCAGCATTTT
>TRBJ1-1|NA|TRBV5-1|TRBD1
CASSLGQGAWNTEAFF
TGCGCCAGCAGCTTGGGACAGGGAGCCTGGAACACTGAAGCTTTCTTT
>TRBJ2-7|NA|TRBV11-3|NA
CASSLVNRGGYEQYF
TGTGCCAGCAGCTTAGTCAACAGGGGAGGTTACGAGCAGTACTTC
>TRBJ2-3|once|TRBV13|TRBD2
CASSPGGGRNTDTQYF
TGTGCCAGCAGTCCCGGCGGGGGGCGCAACACAGATACGCAGTATTTT
>TRBJ1-2|NA|TRBV5-4|TRBD1
CASSYRTGRGYTF
TGTGCCAGCAGCTACAGGACAGGGAGAGGCTACACCTTC
>TRBJ1-2|NA|TRBV4-2|TRBD1
CASSQEDRGRGESAF
TGTGCCAGCAGCCAAGAGGACAGGGGGCGGGGGGAGAGCGCCTTC
>TRBJ1-2|few|TRBV5-4|TRBD1
CATQTGGHYGYTF
TGTGCCACCCAGACAGGGGGCCACTATGGCTACACCTTC
>TRBJ2-7|once|TRBV27|TRBD2
CASTGLAANYEQYF
TGTGCCAGCACCGGACTAGCGGCGAACTACGAGCAGTACTTC
>TRBJ1-1|NA|TRBV6-5|TRBD1
CASRGDRGNTEAFF
TGTGCCAGCAGGGGGGACAGGGGGAACACTGAAGCTTTCTTT
>TRBJ2-1|NA|TRBV5-4|TRBD2
CASSSGGGAGTYNEQFF
TGTGCCAGCAGCTCGGGGGGTGGGGCGGGGACCTACAATGAGCAGTTCTTC
>TRBJ2-3|NA|TRBV11-3|TRBD2
CASSLGGRDTQYF
TGTGCCAGCAGCTTGGGGGGGAGAGATACGCAGTATTTT
>TRBJ1-4|NA|TRBV18|NA
CASSWTATNEKLFF
TGTGCCAGCTCGTGGACAGCAACTAATGAAAAACTGTTTTTT
>TRBJ2-5|NA|TRBV4-1|TRBD1
CASRQQGASETQYF
TGCGCCAGCAGACAACAGGGGGCCTCGGAGACCCAGTACTTC
>TRBJ2-1|NA|TRBV6-1|NA
CASSEEEGALQFF
TGTGCCAGCAGTGAAGAGGAGGGGGCATTGCAGTTCTTC
>TRBJ2-1|few|TRBV28|TRBD1
CASSLPTGNGRNEQFF
TGTGCCAGCAGTTTACCGACAGGGAATGGTCGCAATGAGCAGTTCTTC
>TRBJ2-1|NA|TRBV15|NA
CATSREEDGYNEQFF
TGTGCCACCAGCAGAGAGGAGGATGGGTACAATGAGCAGTTCTTC
>TRBJ2-3|NA|TRBV5-1|NA
CASSSQGITDTQYF
TGCGCCAGCAGCTCACAGGGTATAACAGATACGCAGTATTTT
>TRBJ1-6|once|TRBV28|NA
CASTSGFSYNSPLHF
TGTGCCAGCACCTCAGGGTTCTCCTATAATTCACCCCTCCACTTT
>TRBJ2-1|NA|TRBV6-6|TRBD1
CASSRQTGGFNNEQFF
TGTGCCAGCAGTCGTCAAACAGGGGGCTTCAACAATGAGCAGTTCTTC
>TRBJ2-1|NA|TRBV11-3|NA
CASSFAGANEQFF
TGTGCCAGCAGCTTTGCGGGCGCGAATGAGCAGTTCTTC
>TRBJ2-3|NA|TRBV30|TRBD2
CARGLVIYDTQYF
TGTGCCCGGGGACTAGTGATTTATGATACGCAGTATTTT
>TRBJ2-7|few|TRBV9|TRBD1
CASSDTGQGYEQYF
TGTGCCAGCAGCGATACGGGACAGGGATACGAGCAGTACTTC
>TRBJ2-1|NA|TRBV5-1|TRBD2
CASSPGAGLAFYNEQFF
TGCGCCAGCAGCCCGGGGGCGGGACTAGCGTTTTACAATGAGCAGTTCTTC
>TRBJ2-1|NA|TRBV6-4|TRBD1
CASSRQGALPEQFF
TGTGCCAGCAGTAGACAGGGGGCTCTTCCTGAGCAGTTCTTC
>TRBJ1-2|NA|TRBV5-1|TRBD1
CASSLAPGLGRTGFGYTF
TGCGCCAGCAGCTTGGCCCCCGGCCTTGGTAGGACAGGGTTTGGCTACACCTTC
>TRBJ2-3|NA|TRBV7-9|NA
CASSLARTARGHSDTQYF
TGTGCCAGCAGCTTAGCGAGGACAGCAAGGGGACACAGCGATACGCAGTATTTT
>TRBJ1-5|NA|TRBV28|TRBD1
CASSSQTGTLNQPQHF
TGTGCCAGCAGTTCCCAGACAGGGACCCTGAATCAGCCCCAGCATTTT
>TRBJ2-7|NA|TRBV27|TRBD2
CASSRGRRHEQYF
TGTGCCAGCAGTCGCGGGAGACGCCACGAGCAGTACTTC
>TRBJ1-1|NA|TRBV11-2|TRBD1
CASSAGTGLNEAFF
TGTGCCAGCAGCGCCGGGACAGGGTTAAATGAGGCTTTCTTT
>TRBJ2-2|few|TRBV10-3|TRBD2
CAISGPAGGTGELFF
TGTGCCATCAGTGGTCCAGCGGGAGGCACCGGGGAGCTGTTTTTT
>TRBJ2-1|NA|TRBV28|TRBD2
CASSWGPSLRSGREDEQFF
TGTGCCAGCAGTTGGGGGCCCAGCCTGAGAAGCGGGAGAGAAGATGAGCAGTTCTTC
>TRBJ2-1|NA|TRBV9|TRBD2
CASSVVSSGIGNEQFF
TGTGCCAGCAGCGTAGTTAGTAGCGGGATAGGCAATGAGCAGTTCTTC
>TRBJ2-7|NA|TRBV24-1|TRBD2
CATSDSSSGSIYEQYF
TGTGCCACCAGTGATTCGTCTAGCGGGAGTATCTACGAGCAGTACTTC
>TRBJ2-5|NA|TRBV5-1|TRBD2
CASSSAGVVETQYF
TGCGCCAGCAGCTCCGCGGGAGTAGTAGAGACCCAGTACTTC
>TRBJ1-1|once|TRBV30|NA
CAWSGQVEAFF
TGTGCCTGGAGTGGACAGGTTGAAGCTTTCTTT
>TRBJ1-2|NA|TRBV6-2/TRBV6-3|NA
CASSPQGRGYTF
TGTGCCAGCAGTCCGCAGGGTCGCGGCTACACCTTC
>TRBJ2-2|NA|TRBV9|TRBD2
CASSVAYGTSAGELFF
TGTGCCAGCAGCGTAGCTTATGGGACTAGCGCCGGGGAGCTGTTTTTT
>TRBJ2-5|NA|TRBV5-1|NA
CASSAQETQYF
TGCGCCAGCAGCGCGCAAGAGACCCAGTACTTC
>TRBJ2-1|NA|TRBV5-5|TRBD2
CASSLLAGEGDEQFF
TGTGCCAGCAGCCTCCTAGCGGGGGAGGGGGATGAGCAGTTCTTC
>TRBJ2-2|NA|TRBV19|TRBD2
CAIQGLAGHTGELFF
TGTGCCATCCAAGGACTAGCGGGCCACACCGGGGAGCTGTTTTTT
>TRBJ1-2|NA|TRBV4-2|NA
CASSQDAPGHQINYGYTF
TGTGCCAGCAGCCAAGATGCTCCGGGACATCAGATTAACTATGGCTACACCTTC
>TRBJ2-1|NA|TRBV28|TRBD2
CASSTLAGYSYNEQFF
TGTGCCAGCAGCACACTAGCGGGCTACTCCTACAATGAGCAGTTCTTC
>TRBJ2-5|NA|TRBV12-3/TRBV12-4|NA
CASSKGWQETQYF
TGTGCCAGCAGTAAGGGGTGGCAGGAGACCCAGTACTTC
>TRBJ2-3|NA|TRBV5-4|TRBD2
CASSPAPSGSTDTQYF
TGTGCCAGCAGCCCGGCGCCTAGCGGCAGCACAGATACGCAGTATTTT